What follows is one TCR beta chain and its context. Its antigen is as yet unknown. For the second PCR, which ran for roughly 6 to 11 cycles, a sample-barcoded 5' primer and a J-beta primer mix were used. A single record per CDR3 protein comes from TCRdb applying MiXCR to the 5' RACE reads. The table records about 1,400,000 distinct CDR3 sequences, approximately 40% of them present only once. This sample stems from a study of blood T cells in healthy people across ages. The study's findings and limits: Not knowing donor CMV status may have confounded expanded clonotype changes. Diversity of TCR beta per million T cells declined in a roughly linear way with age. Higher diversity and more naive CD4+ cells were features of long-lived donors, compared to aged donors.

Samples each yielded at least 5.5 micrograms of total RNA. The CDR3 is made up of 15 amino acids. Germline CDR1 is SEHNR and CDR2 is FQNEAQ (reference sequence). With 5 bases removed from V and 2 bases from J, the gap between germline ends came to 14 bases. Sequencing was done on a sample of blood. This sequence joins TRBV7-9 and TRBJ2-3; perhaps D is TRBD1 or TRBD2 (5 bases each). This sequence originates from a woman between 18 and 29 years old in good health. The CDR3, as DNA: TGTGCCAGCAGCGCCCGGGGCAGGGCCACAGATACGCAGTATTTT. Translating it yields CASSARGRATDTQYF.